This TCR beta chain stems from a study of blood T cell repertoires in COVID-19. Study overall: Both acute and convalescent COVID-19 samples were obtained from the United States, Italy and Spain. PBMCs, B-cell-depleted T cells, or T cells were the source of the cDNA or gDNA that made up the material.

Authors' processing steps: By means of reference gene primer amplification, nucleated cell counts were estimated. Clones were sequenced by immunoSEQ multiplex PCR, and TCRdb holds only the in-frame ones, with some missing. The DNA gave D and trimming, while V, J and clone size come from that table. This sample has roughly 32,000 clones; approximately 90% occur once, and the top ten carry 3% to 4%. Unmatched junction bases numbered 4, after V lost 2 bases and J lost 11 bases. CDR3 size: 12 residues. Germline V gene data show CDR1 as MDHEN and CDR2 as SYDVKM. This TCR came from a man in his 60s with acute or convalescent COVID-19. Sequencing input: peripheral blood. The chain uses TRBV28 and TRBJ1-1; 8 nucleotides agree with TRBD1. The CDR3 DNA sequence: TGTGCCAGCAGTTTAGGGACAGGAGTGGCTTTCTTT. Translated: CASSLGTGVAFF.